The 5 T cell receptor beta chains reported below all come from one sample, sequenced in a study of shared clonotypes between healthy human individuals. Clones were sequenced by immunoSEQ multiplex PCR, and TCRdb holds only the in-frame ones, with some missing. The sample includes some 2,500,000 clones, approximately 93% of them seen just once. Sample: naive CD4+ T cells from PBMCs. Documented subset: CD45RA+ positively selected. The receptors were sampled from a man in his late teens or twenties in good health. Some clones in this sample may be carry-over from other donors' samples.

The chain combines TRBV28 with TRBJ1-4; D uncertain. The germline gives CDR1 MDHEN, CDR2 SYDVKM. This CDR3 contains 13 residues. Trimming stripped 4 bases from V and 8 bases from J, with 11 bases between. CDR3 sequence (DNA): TGTGCCAGCAGTTGGGGAGGCCTAGAAAAACTGTTTTTT. Its protein is CASSWGGLEKLFF.

The genes are TRBV28 and TRBJ2-7; 9 positions agree with TRBD1. There are 15 residues in the CDR3. Germline CDR1 reads MDHEN; CDR2 reads SYDVKM. Trimming at V came to 5 bases and at J to 4 bases, leaving 9 bases not matched to a gene. CDR3 coding DNA: TGTGCCAGCAGTCCCACAATGGACAGGGGTTACGAGCAGTACTTC. It translates to CASSPTMDRGYEQYF.

The CDR3 region is CASIGTRGPYEQYF. CDR3 DNA: TGTGCCAGCATAGGAACCCGGGGTCCCTACGAGCAGTACTTC. The chain is built from TRBV9 and TRBJ2-7, with D possibly TRBD2 on 5 matching bases. The CDR3 is made up of 14 amino acids. Germline CDR1 and CDR2: SGDLS and YYNGEE. Trimming took off 6 bases at V and 2 bases at J, with 15 bases between the two ends.

V gene TRBV14 combines with J gene TRBJ1-2; D is perhaps TRBD1 (5 bases). Germline assignment: CDR1 SGHDN and CDR2 FVKESK. There are 14 residues in the CDR3. Trimming took off 3 bases at V and 6 bases at J, with 14 bases between the two ends. The CDR3 coding sequence is TGTGCCAGCAGCCAGAGGGCAGGGCCCAATGGCTACACCTTC. This sequence encodes CASSQRAGPNGYTF.

V is TRBV10-3 and J is TRBJ2-2, with D unclear. V was trimmed by 5 bases and J by 6 bases, leaving 10 bases between them. Germline V CDR1 and CDR2: ENHRY, SYGVKD. The CDR3 is 13 amino acids. CDR3 sequence reads: CAISRAASGELFF. The CDR3 nucleotides read TGTGCCATCAGTCGGGCCGCTTCCGGGGAGCTGTTTTTT.